This T cell receptor (beta chain) originates from a study of shared clonotypes between healthy human individuals. Turning to the study itself: The donor group consisted of a couple of women and a few men, aged 18 to 49.

With regard to this clone: The antigen remains unidentified.

The method was immunoSEQ multiplex PCR; TCRdb's version includes in-frame clones alone and lacks a portion of them. The sample consists of 1.5 million to 2.5 million clones, about 95% of them appearing once. CD45RO-negative, CCR7-selected cells formed the naive CD8 fraction, which excluded terminally differentiated effector memory CD45RA+ cells. Only Caucasian adults living in Nashville, Tennessee served as donors. General observations from the study: Incompleteness in sorted-subset sequencing, despite large depth, was shown by rarefaction.

The germline CDR1 and CDR2 sequences are LNHDA and SQIVND (reference sequence). The V and J ends lost 8 bases and 5 bases respectively, with 15 bases between them. The CDR3 extends over 13 amino acids. Sequencing used naive CD8+ T cells sorted from blood. The chain links TRBV19 to TRBJ1-2, with a possible D match to TRBD1 (6 bases). The source of this sequence is a man aged 18 to 29 in good health. Here the CDR3 DNA reads TGTGCCAGTGAAGCAGGGGTGGGGTATGGCTACACCTTC. This translates into CASEAGVGYGYTF.